This T cell receptor (beta chain) is drawn from a study of breast tumors, draining lymph nodes, adjacent tissues. Each CDR3 protein gets one entry after TCRdb re-called the multiplex PCR reads with MiXCR. The sample includes approximately 180,000 distinct CDR3 sequences, approximately 30% of them seen just once. Study-level points and caveats: Tumors had less TCR diversity than lymph nodes, more than nontumor tissue.

Points on this clonotype: Its target is unknown.

Samples came from axillary lymph nodes draining the breast cancer. With 5 bases removed from V and 2 bases from J, the gap between germline ends came to 17 bases. The CDR3 extends over 15 amino acids. Germline V CDR1 and CDR2: SGHRS, YFSETQ. This TCR was recovered from a female donor with breast cancer. Some clones in this sample may be carry-over from other donors' samples. The sample was axillary lymph node tissue. The chain carries TRBV5-1 and TRBJ2-7; possible D gene TRBD1, 7 bases. CDR3 in amino acids: CASRGRGTATYEQYF. CDR3 sequence (DNA): TGCGCCAGCAGGGGACGGGGGACAGCAACCTACGAGCAGTACTTC.